This TCR beta chain was recovered during a study of T cells after yellow fever vaccination. For the study at large: Those fractions that held only low numbers of cells were prepared using the SMART-Seq v4 Ultra Low Input RNA kit. Whole-study results and caveats: Contamination of FACS-sorted repertoires by abundant clonotypes from the bulk population could occur.

Each CDR3 protein is one row after TCRdb ran MiXCR on the 5' RACE reads. The repertoire holds under 350,000 distinct CDR3 sequences, with over 4% as singletons. Of note for this clonotype: Its target is not known.

This receptor was taken from a man younger than 35 who received the YFV17D yellow fever vaccine. The sequenced sample was PBMCs, obtained 5 days after the yellow fever booster vaccination.

CDR3 sequence: CASSLRVRGLTPETYEQYF. The CDR3 DNA follows: TGTGCCAGCAGCTTACGCGTTCGCGGTCTCACCCCGGAAACCTACGAGCAGTACTTC. The J gene is TRBJ2-7, the V gene TRBV7-2; D uncertain. Trimming shortened V by 2 bases and J by 2 bases, and 25 bases separated the two germline ends. Germline V CDR1 and CDR2: SGHTA, FQGNSA. The CDR3 has 19 residues.